Below are 18 T cell receptor beta chains sequenced from a single sample in a study of CXCR3-negative and CXCR3-positive naive CD8 T cells. Through 5' RACE with UMI labels, the TRB cDNA libraries were prepared. TCRdb re-called the 5' RACE reads and catalogs CDR3 proteins one per entry, DNA excluded. Recorded for this sample: 150,000 or so distinct CDR3 sequences. Sequencing was performed on naive CXCR3- CD8+ T cells from blood. Described subset: CD45RO-CCR7+CD27+CD95- naive CD8+ T cells lacking CXCR3 (TNR3-). These receptors all come from a human donor in good health. Some clones in this sample may be carry-over from other donors' samples.

The chain uses TRBV29-1 and TRBJ2-1; TCRdb indicates TRBD1, and absent DNA this call remains unverified. The CDR3 has 15 residues. Per the germline V gene, CDR1 is SQVTM and CDR2 is ANQGSEA. CDR3 residues: CSVEGTAFFYNEQFF.

This rearrangement joins TRBV6-2 or TRBV6-3 to TRBJ2-3; TCRdb selects TRBD2, and the lack of DNA leaves this call unchecked. CDR3 length equals 18 residues. Germline V gene data show CDR1 as MNHEY and CDR2 as SVGEGT. The CDR3 is CASSYSPSDAVSTDTRYF.

The CDR3 sequence: CASTRIGSGGLNQETQYF. V usage is TRBV6-5 and J usage is TRBJ2-5; the TCRdb D gene call, TRBD2, has no DNA to confirm it. The CDR3 loop spans 18 amino acids. The germline CDR1 and CDR2 sequences are MNHEY and SVGAGI.

The genes are TRBV11-3 and TRBJ2-1; TCRdb proposes TRBD1, but this gene call is untestable without DNA. The CDR3 consists of 14 residues. Germline loops: CDR1 SGHNT, CDR2 YENEEA. CDR3 amino acids: CASSPREAYDEQFF.

The chain links TRBV9 to TRBJ1-1; TCRdb's D call, TRBD1, is unchecked because there is no DNA. The CDR3 consists of 17 residues. Germline V CDR1 and CDR2: SGDLS, YYNGEE. The CDR3 sequence: CASSVGAGGLLNTEAFF.

The V and J genes are TRBV5-1 and TRBJ2-1; TCRdb picks TRBD2, but there is no DNA to check that call. Germline CDR1 SGHRS, CDR2 YFSETQ. CDR3 length equals 13 residues. Here the CDR3 reads CASSFVSDNEQFF. Full variable domain (remainder filled in from reference TRBV5-1 and TRBJ2-1): KAGVTQTPRYLIKTRGQQVTLSCSPISGHRSVSWYQQTPGQGLQFLFEYFSETQRNKGNFPGRFSGRQFSNSRSEMNVSTLELGDSALYLCASSFVSDNEQFFGPGTRLTVL.

The chain combines TRBV29-1 with TRBJ2-7. The CDR3 sequence is 13 residues long. Germline V CDR1 and CDR2: SQVTM, ANQGSEA. The CDR3: CSVVVHYSYEQYF.

The chain carries TRBV3-1 and TRBJ1-1; TCRdb's D call, TRBD1, is unchecked because there is no DNA. The CDR3 totals 15 residues. CDR1 and CDR2 (germline): LGHDT, YNNKEL (reference sequence). Here the CDR3 reads CASSGGRLDRAEAFF.

This chain uses TRBV15 with TRBJ2-3; the TCRdb D gene call, TRBD1, has no DNA to confirm it. The CDR3 consists of 18 residues. CDR1 and CDR2 from the germline V gene are LNHNV and YYDKDF (reference sequence). Here the CDR3 reads CATSGIPWGQGGPDTQYF.

The chain carries TRBV19 and TRBJ2-7. The CDR3 runs 11 residues. CDR1 is LNHDA, CDR2 SQIVND, per germline (reference sequence). The CDR3 sequence is CASSIYDEQYF.

The CDR3 protein is CASSLGEEGETQYF. The genes are TRBV7-9 and TRBJ2-5; TCRdb designates TRBD2, a call that cannot be tested without DNA. There are 14 residues in the CDR3. Germline CDR1 and CDR2: SEHNR and FQNEAQ (reference sequence).

The chain couples TRBV11-1 to TRBJ1-1. CDR3 size: 14 residues. In germline, CDR1 is SGHAT, CDR2 FQDESV (reference sequence). The chain's CDR3 is CASSLEQGNTEAFF.

The chain employs TRBV19 and TRBJ2-7; TCRdb reports TRBD1, a call that lacks DNA to check it against. The CDR3 contains 13 residues. Germline CDR1 LNHDA, CDR2 SQIVND (reference sequence). The CDR3 loop reads CASSIAGPNEQYF.

This sequence joins TRBV6-1 and TRBJ2-5; no DNA is available, so the TRBD2 call from TCRdb remains unchecked. Per the germline V gene, CDR1 is MNHNS and CDR2 is SASEGT. The CDR3 extends over 16 amino acids. CDR3 loop: CASSHDTVRVQETQYF.

The chain couples TRBV20-1 to TRBJ2-1; TCRdb proposes TRBD1, but this gene call is untestable without DNA. Germline CDR1 DFQATT, CDR2 SNEGSKA (reference sequence). The CDR3 loop spans 13 amino acids. The CDR3 loop reads CSARPTGYNEQFF.

CDR3 residues: CAISEVSGLAGANPYNEQFF. The V call is TRBV10-3, the J call TRBJ2-1; the TCRdb D gene call, TRBD2, has no DNA to confirm it. The CDR3 length is 20 residues. Germline-derived CDR1 and CDR2 are ENHRY and SYGVKD.

The rearrangement links TRBV4-3 to TRBJ2-3; TCRdb gives TRBD1 as the D gene, but with no DNA this cannot be confirmed. Germline CDR1 reads LGHNA; CDR2 reads YSLEER. This CDR3 region has 18 residues. The chain's CDR3 is CASSQRAAGTGMADTQYF.

The V call is TRBV29-1, the J call TRBJ1-4. Germline V gives CDR1 SQVTM, CDR2 ANQGSEA. The CDR3 is 11 residues long. CDR3 in amino acids: CSGGGNEKLFF.